These T cell receptor beta chains were read from a single sample in a study of blood T cell repertoires in COVID-19. Assay: immunoSEQ multiplex PCR; the TCRdb copy retains only in-frame clones and omits some. The sample has 280,000 or so clones; roughly 85% are singletons. The sequenced sample was peripheral blood. All receptors come from a human donor in a cohort sampled during active COVID-19. CDR3s include the opening cysteine and the closing phenylalanine or tryptophan. D genes are given only for firm matches. Not all rows give a size; the values are once, few, many and, for expanded clones, a class.

V	D	J	size	CDR3	DNA
TRBV15	TRBD2	TRBJ2-3	NA	CATSRDRTSGDTQYF	TGTGCCACCAGCAGAGATCGGACTAGCGGAGATACGCAGTATTTT
TRBV7-8	TRBD1	TRBJ1-1	NA	CASSLTGGTEAFF	TGTGCCAGCAGCTTAACAGGGGGGACTGAAGCTTTCTTT
TRBV7-2	NA	TRBJ1-2	NA	CASSLIQGADGYTF	TGTGCCAGCAGCTTAATACAGGGAGCAGATGGCTACACCTTC
TRBV5-4	NA	TRBJ2-1	NA	CASSSTGYEQFF	TGTGCCAGCAGCTCGACTGGCTATGAGCAGTTCTTC
TRBV5-1	NA	TRBJ2-1	few	CASSLAEAGSYNEQFF	TGCGCCAGCAGCTTGGCCGAGGCGGGATCGTACAATGAGCAGTTCTTC
TRBV5-8	NA	TRBJ1-5	few	CASSLLRGTNQPQHF	TGTGCCAGCAGCCTCCTGCGGGGGACCAATCAGCCCCAGCATTTT
TRBV6-5	NA	TRBJ1-5	once	CASRLSDSSGQPQHF	TGTGCCAGCAGACTTTCCGACAGCTCGGGTCAGCCCCAGCATTTT
TRBV7-8	TRBD1	TRBJ1-4	NA	CASSLTGGGEKLFF	TGTGCCAGCAGCTTAACAGGGGGCGGTGAAAAACTGTTTTTT
TRBV9	NA	TRBJ2-7	NA	CASSVAGISYEQYF	TGTGCCAGCAGCGTAGCAGGGATAAGCTACGAGCAGTACTTC
TRBV7-9	TRBD2	TRBJ2-4	NA	CASSLVWTSGRVAKNIQYF	TGTGCCAGCAGCTTAGTATGGACTAGCGGGAGGGTAGCCAAAAACATTCAGTACTTC
TRBV18	TRBD2	TRBJ2-3	NA	CASSPAGGSTDTQYF	TGTGCCAGCTCCCCAGCGGGGGGTAGCACAGATACGCAGTATTTT
TRBV25-1	NA	TRBJ1-6	few	CASSEEQRYSPLHF	TGTGCCAGCAGTGAAGAACAGAGATATTCACCCCTCCACTTT
TRBV7-9	NA	TRBJ1-1	few	CASSSFAGVGTEAFF	TGTGCCAGCAGCTCCTTTGCAGGGGTAGGCACTGAAGCTTTCTTT
TRBV24-1	NA	TRBJ2-3	once	CATSDPVGGSTDTQYF	TGTGCCACCAGTGACCCCGTGGGCGGGAGCACAGATACGCAGTATTTT
TRBV4-1	NA	TRBJ1-1	NA	CASSARQVRVTEAFF	TGCGCCAGCAGCGCCAGACAGGTCCGGGTCACTGAAGCTTTCTTT